This T cell receptor delta chain was sequenced in a study of human gamma delta and Vdelta1 T cells (dated 2018 in TCRdb). About the full investigation: Delta One T cells, Vd1+ gamma-delta T cells, were investigated in the study as cytotoxic effectors against acute myeloid leukemia. Summary of the overall study and its limitations: According to the report, Delta One T cells were polyclonal and showed broad cytotoxic targeting of acute myeloid leukemia.

Here V drops 1 base and J drops 2 bases, and the junction holds 22 bases not matched to any gene. Spanning cysteine to phenylalanine, the CDR3 consists of 21 amino acids. Left in the record is the CDR3 DNA by itself, 63 bases read in frame from the first base. The germline V gene yields TSWWSYY for CDR1 and QGS for CDR2. Concerning this clone: What antigen it recognizes has not been identified. Qualities for individual bases were not recorded, and no much larger clone is one base off.

Library generation was performed with PCR. Sequencing relied on an Illumina MiSeq. With CATT, TCRdb called clones again from the public reads; duplicate DNA rows were later joined. The sample includes 5,500 to 7,500 delta-chain clones, with around two fifths observed a single time. Roughly 9% of the sample is taken by the ten largest. The sequenced sample was Vdelta1 gamma-delta T cells from blood grown in culture (DOT cells). Explained via the paper, the cell subset or site label denotes: Delta One T cells, in vitro expanded/differentiated Vd1+ gamma-delta T cells. This sequence was found in a human donor in good health. Rearrangement joined TRDV1 to TRDJ1, with 7 bases matching TRDD3. For the CDR3, the sequence is CALGEHKRSSGWGYVTDKLIF. In nucleotides, the sequence is TGTGCTCTTGGGGAACATAAACGGTCGTCTGGGTGGGGATATGTAACCGATAAACTCATCTTT.